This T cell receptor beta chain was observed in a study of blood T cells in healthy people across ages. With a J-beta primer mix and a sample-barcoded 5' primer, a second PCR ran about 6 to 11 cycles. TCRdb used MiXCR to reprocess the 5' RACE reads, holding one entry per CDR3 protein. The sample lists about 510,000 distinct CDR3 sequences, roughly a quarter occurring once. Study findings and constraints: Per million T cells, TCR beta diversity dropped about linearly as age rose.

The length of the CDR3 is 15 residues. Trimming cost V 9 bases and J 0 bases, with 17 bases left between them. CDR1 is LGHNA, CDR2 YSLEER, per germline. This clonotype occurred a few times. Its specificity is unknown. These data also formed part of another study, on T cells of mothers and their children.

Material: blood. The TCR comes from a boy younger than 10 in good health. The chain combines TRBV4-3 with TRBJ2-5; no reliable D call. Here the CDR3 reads CASWPGSEYQETQYF. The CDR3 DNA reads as TGCGCCAGTTGGCCAGGCTCCGAGTACCAAGAGACCCAGTACTTC.